One sample yielded the 10 T cell receptor beta chains listed below, sequenced in a study of identical twins (dated by TCRdb to 2016 to 2017). The library came from 5' RACE. TCRdb records Illumina HiSeq 2000 as the sequencer. The public reads were reanalyzed by TCRdb: fastp trimming at Q25, MiXCR alignment, in-frame beta chains only. CDR3 protein sequences are deduplicated, and each keeps its most common genes and DNA. The sample profile shows a few hundred thousand distinct CDR3 sequences; approximately 16% of them were found once. The top ten hold less than 0.5% of the sample. These records were also assigned to another study, of yellow fever vaccine responses in identical twins.

The source material was CD4+ T cells sorted from blood. The source of these receptors is a woman younger than 35 in good health.

The chain has TRBV28 and TRBJ2-6; no firm D call. CDR3 length: 15 residues. V shed 8 bases and J shed 1 base, with 12 bases lying between them. CDR1 is MDHEN, CDR2 SYDVKM, per germline. Here the CDR3 reads CASCATISGANVLTF. The CDR3 DNA reads as TGTGCCAGCTGTGCTACGATATCTGGGGCCAACGTCCTGACTTTC.

This clonotype was observed a handful of times. This sequence joins TRBV20-1 and TRBJ2-7; 9 bases align to TRBD1. CDR1 is DFQATT and CDR2 is SNEGSKA in the germline V gene (reference sequence). The V segment lost 6 bases and the J segment 6 bases; nucleotides outside the gene matches: 3. The CDR3 is 11 residues long. CDR3 nucleotides: TGCAGTGCCGCGACAGGGGGCGAGCAGTACGTC. Translation gives CSAATGGEQYV.

CDR3 protein: CASSTGQPGETQYF. CDR3 coding DNA: TGTGCCAGCAGTACGGGACAGCCGGGGGAGACCCAGTACTTC. This rearrangement joins TRBV12-3 or TRBV12-4 to TRBJ2-5; the match to TRBD1 covers 7 bases. This CDR3 has 14 amino acids. V was pared by 5 bases and J by 5 bases, with 8 bases of the junction left unmatched.

There are a few counts of this clonotype. The genes are TRBV3-1 and TRBJ2-3; a possible D gene is TRBD2 (5 bases). V was trimmed by 1 base and J by 1 base, leaving 9 bases between them. This CDR3 is built from 15 residues. CDR1 is LGHDT and CDR2 is YNNKEL in the germline V gene (reference sequence). The CDR3 DNA is TGTGCCAGCAGCCAAGTGATGAGGGGCACAGATACGCAGTATTTT. Amino acid sequence: CASSQVMRGTDTQYF.

The J gene is TRBJ1-1, the V gene TRBV7-8; D perhaps matches TRBD1 (5 bases). The CDR3 consists of 15 residues. Germline V gene sequence: CDR1 SGHVS, CDR2 FQNEAQ. The V end was cut by 1 base, the J end by 0 bases, with 9 bases between. As DNA, the CDR3 is TGTGCCAGCAGCTTAGGACAGTTTATGAACACTGAAGCTTTCTTT. It specifies CASSLGQFMNTEAFF. Using reference TRBV7-8 and TRBJ1-1 for the parts outside the CDR3, the full variable domain is GAGVSQSPRYKVAKRGQDVALRCDPISGHVSLFWYQQALGQGPEFLTYFQNEAQLDKSGLPSDRFFAERPEGSVSTLKIQRTQQEDSAVYLCASSLGQFMNTEAFFGQGTRLTVV.

This clonotype was found a few times. The gene calls are TRBV5-1 and TRBJ2-7, with 8 bases aligning to TRBD1. Germline V gene data show CDR1 as SGHRS and CDR2 as YFSETQ. The CDR3 is 15 residues long. V trimming: 4 bases; J trimming: 3 bases; junction bases outside the gene matches: 9. The CDR3 region is CASSTSGTGSYEQYF. DNA for the CDR3: TGCGCCAGCAGCACCTCCGGGACAGGAAGCTACGAGCAGTACTTC.

Ten or more counts support this clonotype. The V gene is TRBV7-4, the J gene TRBJ1-4; D is ambiguous. Germline CDR1 and CDR2: SGHVT and SQSDAQ. V shed 2 bases and J shed 7 bases, with 5 bases lying between them. The CDR3 is made up of 12 amino acids. CDR3 region: CASSLMGEKLFF. The CDR3 nucleotides are TGTGCCAGCAGCTTAATGGGTGAAAAACTGTTTTTT.

This chain uses TRBV20-1 with TRBJ2-3, with 8 nucleotides matching TRBD2. CDR1 and CDR2 (germline): DFQATT, SNEGSKA (reference sequence). This CDR3 is 14 amino acids long. V lost 4 bases and J lost 5; bases outside the gene matches: 8. CDR3 loop: CSAKRGGQGDTQYF. The CDR3 region has the DNA TGCAGTGCTAAGCGCGGGGGGCAAGGAGATACGCAGTATTTT.

The chain carries TRBV7-8 and TRBJ2-1; D gene unclear. The CDR3 is 13 amino acids. Germline loops: CDR1 SGHVS, CDR2 FQNEAQ. V was cut by 1 base and J by 9 bases, with 10 bases left in between. CDR3 protein: CASSLELVAEQFF. The CDR3 nucleotides read TGTGCCAGCAGCTTAGAATTAGTTGCTGAGCAGTTCTTC.

The rearrangement links TRBV3-1 to TRBJ2-1; D may be TRBD2 (5 bases). This CDR3 comprises 13 residues. Germline CDR1 is LGHDT and CDR2 is YNNKEL (reference sequence). V lost 3 bases and J 6 bases, leaving 9 bases between the germline ends. CDR3 bases: TGTGCCAGCAGCCAGAGAGCGGCCAATGAGCAGTTCTTC. Protein product: CASSQRAANEQFF.